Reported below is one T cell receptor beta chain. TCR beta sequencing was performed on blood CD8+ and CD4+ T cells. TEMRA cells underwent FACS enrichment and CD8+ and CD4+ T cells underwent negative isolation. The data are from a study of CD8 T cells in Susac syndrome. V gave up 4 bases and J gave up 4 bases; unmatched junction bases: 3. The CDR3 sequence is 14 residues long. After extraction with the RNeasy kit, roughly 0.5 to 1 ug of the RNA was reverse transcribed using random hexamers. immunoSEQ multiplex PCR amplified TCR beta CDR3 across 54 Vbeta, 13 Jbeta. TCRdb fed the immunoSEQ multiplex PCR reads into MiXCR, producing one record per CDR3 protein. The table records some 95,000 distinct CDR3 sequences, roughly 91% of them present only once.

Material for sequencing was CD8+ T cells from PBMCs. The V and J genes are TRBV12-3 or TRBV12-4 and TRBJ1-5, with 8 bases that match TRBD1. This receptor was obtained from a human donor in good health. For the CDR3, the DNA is TGTGCCAGCAGTTGGACAGGGAGTAATCAGCCCCAGCATTTT. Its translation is CASSWTGSNQPQHF.